These 18 T cell receptor beta chains were all obtained from the same sample, sequenced in a study of T cells in Graves' hyperthyroidism and ophthalmopathy. The CDR3 regions of TCR beta were amplified from RNA transcripts. During a first-round RT-PCR of the TCR CDR3, the HTBI primer set was used. TCRdb processed the multiplex PCR reads anew with MiXCR; each CDR3 protein has one entry. The sample lists over 500,000 distinct CDR3 sequences, over 35% occurring once. Source material: peripheral blood or thyroid tissue (not recorded which). The receptors shown here come from an adult woman with Graves' disease, either hyperthyroidism or ophthalmopathy (not recorded which).

Points on this clonotype: It is unclear where the CDR3 begins or ends on the DNA, so no DNA is shown, and the CDR3 is as TCRdb lists it. The chain carries TRBV5-1 and TRBJ1-1; TRBD1 reflects the table's D call only, with no check against the DNA. The V gene's germline CDR1 is SGHRS and CDR2 YFSETQ. The CDR3 is 20 amino acids in total, end residues counted. CDR3: CASSLVPHEQYFGPGTEAFF.

CDR3 DNA sequence: TGCAGCATCAGACAGGGGGCTAGGGATACGCAGTATTTT. Translation gives CSIRQGARDTQYF. The chain couples TRBV29-1 to TRBJ2-3; 10 bases align to TRBD1. The trim removed 8 bases at V and 6 bases at J, leaving 8 bases unmatched. CDR1 and CDR2 (germline): SQVTM, ANQGSEA. The CDR3 spans 13 residues.

This clonotype showed up many times. CDR3 sequence: CASSLDGRTEAFF. Written as DNA, the CDR3 is TGTGCCAGCAGCTTAGACGGGAGGACTGAAGCTTTCTTT. V and J are TRBV7-3 and TRBJ1-1, with D unresolved. Per germline, CDR1 SGHTA and CDR2 FQGTGA. The CDR3 is made up of 13 amino acids. V lost 2 bases and J lost 5, with 9 bases in between. The whole variable domain, remainder taken from reference TRBV7-3 and TRBJ1-1, is GAGVSQTPSNKVTEKGKYVELRCDPISGHTALYWYRQSLGQGPEFLIYFQGTGAADDSGLPNDRFFAVRPEGSVSTLKIQRTERGDSAVYLCASSLDGRTEAFFGQGTRLTVV.

The CDR3: CASSLDKTYYGYTF. The CDR3 coding sequence is TGCGCCAGCAGCCTGGACAAGACCTACTATGGCTACACCTTC. This chain uses TRBV5-1 with TRBJ1-2; D is perhaps TRBD1 (5 bases). This CDR3 region has 14 residues. Trimming removed 4 bases at V and 3 bases at J, with 13 bases between. Germline lookup yields CDR1 SGHRS and CDR2 YFSETQ.

This clonotype has a count of ten or more. The chain has TRBV12-3 or TRBV12-4 and TRBJ1-1; no clear D. The germline V and J ends were trimmed by 3 bases and 0 bases, with 8 bases remaining between them. The length of the CDR3 is 14 residues. CDR3 sequence (DNA): TGTGCCAGCAGTTTTAGGTCAGTGAACACTGAAGCTTTCTTT. It codes for CASSFRSVNTEAFF.

The V gene is TRBV7-9, the J gene TRBJ1-5; the match to TRBD1 covers 10 bases. This CDR3 is 16 amino acids long. With V trimmed by 6 bases and J by 8 bases, 13 bases remained unmatched. Per the germline V gene, CDR1 is SEHNR and CDR2 is FQNEAQ (reference sequence). CDR3 sequence: CASSPPDRGEYEPQHF. As DNA, the CDR3 is TGTGCCAGCAGTCCACCGGACAGGGGGGAATATGAGCCCCAGCATTTT.

The table lists this clonotype with many counts. The chain links TRBV19 to TRBJ1-4; D perhaps matches TRBD1 (6 bases). The germline gives CDR1 LNHDA, CDR2 SQIVND (reference sequence). CDR3 length equals 16 residues. V was pared by 6 bases and J by 3 bases, with 17 bases between. For the CDR3, the DNA is TGTGCCAGTAGACTCCGACAGGCCGGGGCTAATGAAAAACTGTTTTTT. Residues: CASRLRQAGANEKLFF.

This clonotype was seen ten or more times. The rearrangement joins TRBV11-2 to TRBJ2-2; D gene unclear. V lost 1 base, J lost 6 bases, and 6 bases lay in between. The CDR3 loop spans 13 amino acids. Per germline, CDR1 SGHAT and CDR2 FQNNGV. CDR3 nucleotides: TGTGCCAGCAGCTTAGTGCGCCCCGGGGAGCTGTTTTTT. It specifies CASSLVRPGELFF.

This chain links TRBV7-9 with TRBJ2-7; 10 bases match TRBD2. V was clipped by 5 bases and J by 3 bases; unmatched bases: 7. The CDR3 runs 15 residues. Germline assignment: CDR1 SEHNR and CDR2 FQNEAQ (reference sequence). CDR3 region: CASSALKREGYEQYF. The CDR3 DNA sequence: TGTGCCAGCAGCGCCCTGAAGCGGGAGGGCTACGAGCAGTACTTC. The full variable domain, rest sourced from reference TRBV7-9 and TRBJ2-7, is DTGVSQNPRHKITKRGQNVTFRCDPISEHNRLYWYRQTLGQGPEFLTYFQNEAQLEKSRLLSDRFSAERPKGSFSTLEIQRTEQGDSAMYLCASSALKREGYEQYFGPGTRLTVT.

The chain uses TRBV15 and TRBJ1-1, with TRBD1 identical over 10 bases. The CDR3 covers 16 residues. Germline V gene data show CDR1 as LNHNV and CDR2 as YYDKDF (reference sequence). The V segment lost 3 bases and the J segment 0 bases; nucleotides outside the gene matches: 4. DNA of the CDR3: TGTGCCACCAGCAGGGGGACAGGGGAACTGAACACTGAAGCTTTCTTT. Translated, it gives CATSRGTGELNTEAFF.

This clonotype was counted many times. This sequence joins TRBV20-1 and TRBJ1-2, with D possibly TRBD1 on 6 matching bases. Germline V gene data show CDR1 as DFQATT and CDR2 as SNEGSKA (reference sequence). CDR3 length: 18 residues. V was shortened by 5 bases and J by 7 bases, with 32 bases between the two germline ends. As DNA, the CDR3 is TGCAGTGCTGGTGACACCCAATGGACAGCCGCCACGGAGGGTGGCTACACCTTC. It codes for CSAGDTQWTAATEGGYTF.

This clonotype turned up a few times. The chain recombines TRBV25-1 with TRBJ1-6; TRBD1 matches 7 bases. V dropped 6 bases and J dropped 10; count of bases not matched to a gene: 9. The CDR3 covers 14 residues. The germline CDR1 and CDR2 sequences are MGHDK and SYGVNS. The DNA of the CDR3 is TGTGCCAGCAGCTGGGGCAGGGGGAGCTCACCCCTCCACTTT. Translation: CASSWGRGSSPLHF.

The chain couples TRBV20-1 to TRBJ2-6, with 7 bases aligning to TRBD2. The ends lost 2 bases at V and 3 bases at J; junction bases unmatched: 4. CDR1 and CDR2 (germline): DFQATT, SNEGSKA (reference sequence). The CDR3 covers 15 residues. CDR3 protein: CSARSWGGGANVLTF. In DNA, the CDR3 is TGCAGTGCTAGAAGTTGGGGGGGTGGGGCCAACGTCCTGACTTTC.

This clonotype was seen ten or more times. Here the CDR3 DNA reads TGTGCCACCAGCAGGGTGGGACGGGGCACTGAAGCTTTCTTT. Its translation is CATSRVGRGTEAFF. This chain joins TRBV15 and TRBJ1-1; D might be TRBD1 (5 bases). CDR1 LNHNV and CDR2 YYDKDF come from the germline V gene (reference sequence). Trimming stripped 3 bases from V and 4 bases from J, with 12 bases between. CDR3 length equals 14 residues.

J is TRBJ1-2 and V is TRBV10-3; D is unresolved. Trimming shortened V by 3 bases and J by 7 bases, and 12 bases separated the two germline ends. CDR1 and CDR2 from the germline V gene are ENHRY and SYGVKD. This CDR3 has 13 residues. CDR3 region: CAISDSGVSGYTF. The CDR3 nucleotides are TGTGCCATCAGTGACTCTGGGGTTAGTGGCTACACCTTC.

The chain uses TRBV9 and TRBJ1-1; 9 nucleotides align to TRBD1. From germline, CDR1 is SGDLS and CDR2 YYNGEE. The CDR3 extends over 13 amino acids. J gave up 10 bases and V 5 bases, and 9 bases lay outside the gene matches. The CDR3 reads CASRAGTGSAAFF. In nucleotides, the CDR3 is TGTGCCAGCAGAGCCGGGACAGGGAGTGCAGCTTTCTTT. The full variable domain, its missing parts supplied by reference TRBV9 and TRBJ1-1, is DSGVTQTPKHLITATGQRVTLRCSPRSGDLSVYWYQQSLDQGLQFLIQYYNGEERAKGNILERFSAQQFPDLHSELNLSSLELGDSALYFCASRAGTGSAAFFGQGTRLTVV.

The V call is TRBV6-5, the J call TRBJ1-5; weak D call: TRBD1 (5 bases). The CDR3 consists of 15 residues. V lost 4 bases to trimming and J lost 4 bases, with 14 bases between them. Germline-derived CDR1 and CDR2 are MNHEY and SVGAGI. This CDR3 is CASSLRGSLNQPQHF. CDR3 sequence (DNA): TGTGCCAGCAGTTTGAGGGGCAGCCTTAATCAGCCCCAGCATTTT.

This clonotype was detected only a few times. The genes are TRBV9 and TRBJ2-7; 9 nucleotides agree with TRBD2. This CDR3 has 15 residues. Germline lookup yields CDR1 SGDLS and CDR2 YYNGEE. The V segment lost 4 bases and the J segment 7 bases; nucleotides outside the gene matches: 12. In nucleotides, the CDR3 is TGTGCCAGCAGCCCCTTAGGGGCGGGAGGGCGAGAGCAGTACTTC. It specifies CASSPLGAGGREQYF. Filled out from reference TRBV9 and TRBJ2-7, the complete variable domain reads DSGVTQTPKHLITATGQRVTLRCSPRSGDLSVYWYQQSLDQGLQFLIQYYNGEERAKGNILERFSAQQFPDLHSELNLSSLELGDSALYFCASSPLGAGGREQYFGPGTRLTVT.